Shown below are 24 T cell receptor beta chains from a single sample sequenced in a study of T-cell memory formation after mild COVID-19. MiXCR, applied by TCRdb to the 5' RACE reads, yields one record per CDR3 protein. Among about 100,000 distinct CDR3 sequences listed, 15% to 20% were seen once. Material for sequencing was PBMCs or a T cell subset sorted from them (not recorded which). These receptors were collected from a man between 18 and 35 years old who had mild COVID-19 (a few samples of this study predate the infection). Cell type and time point are not known.

This clonotype was picked up many times. This chain uses TRBV7-9 with TRBJ1-2; no clear D gene. Germline V gives CDR1 SEHNR, CDR2 FQNEAQ (reference sequence). This CDR3 region has 13 residues. Trimming shortened V by 3 bases and J by 4 bases, and 9 bases separated the two germline ends. The CDR3 DNA sequence: TGTGCCAGCAGCTTCGGCCGATTCTATGGCTACACCTTC. This gives the protein CASSFGRFYGYTF.

The chain employs TRBV19 and TRBJ2-7; D not certain. With 1 base removed from V and 2 bases from J, the gap between germline ends came to 9 bases. Germline loops: CDR1 LNHDA, CDR2 SQIVND (reference sequence). This CDR3 has 14 amino acids. DNA for the CDR3: TGTGCCAGTAGTATAGCAGCAGGACCCTACGAGCAGTACTTC. It translates to CASSIAAGPYEQYF.

With regard to this clonotype: The junction and the germline gene differ at one end; a read error may be behind it. The V and J genes are TRBV5-4 and TRBJ1-1; 7 positions match TRBD1. The V gene's germline CDR1 is SGHNT and CDR2 YYREEE (reference sequence). This CDR3 region has 14 residues. This chain's CDR3 is CGSSLQTGKTESFF. CDR3 in DNA: TGTGGCAGCAGCCTCCAGACAGGGAAAACTGAATCTTTCTTT. The whole variable domain, filled in from reference TRBV5-4 and TRBJ1-1, reads ETGVTQSPTHLIKTRGQQVTLRCSSQSGHNTVSWYQQALGQGPQFIFQYYREEENGRGNFPPRFSGLQFPNYSSELNVNALELDDSALYLCGSSLQTGKTESFFGQGTRLTVV.

The gene calls are TRBV7-9 and TRBJ1-3; maybe TRBD1 (5 bases). Looked up from germline, CDR1 is SEHNR and CDR2 is FQNEAQ (reference sequence). The CDR3 consists of 16 residues. V was trimmed by 3 bases and J by 0 bases, leaving 12 bases between them. In DNA, the CDR3 is TGTGCCAGCAGCTTCCAGTTCAGGGTCTCTGGAAACACCATATATTTT. This sequence encodes CASSFQFRVSGNTIYF.

The J gene is TRBJ1-1, the V gene TRBV28; D may be TRBD1 (6 bases). CDR3 length: 13 amino acids. V lost 6 bases to trimming and J lost 7 bases, with 15 bases between them. From germline, CDR1 is MDHEN and CDR2 SYDVKM. CDR3 region: CASRGPQGSEAFF. The CDR3 region has the DNA TGTGCCAGCAGGGGACCACAGGGAAGTGAAGCTTTCTTT.

The chain combines TRBV7-7 with TRBJ2-1; TRBD1 matches at 7 bases. V gave up 8 bases and J gave up 6 bases; unmatched junction bases: 10. The CDR3 loop spans 14 amino acids. In germline, CDR1 is SSHAT, CDR2 FNYEAQ (reference sequence). In DNA, the CDR3 is TGTGCCAGCGGACCGACAGGGCCCTCCAATGAGCAGTTCTTC. This codes for CASGPTGPSNEQFF.

Only a few counts were recorded for this clonotype. The chain uses TRBV29-1 and TRBJ2-1; 13 positions match TRBD2. V was pared by 6 bases and J by 0 bases, with 2 bases of the junction left unmatched. This CDR3 contains 15 residues. CDR1 is SQVTM and CDR2 is ANQGSEA in the germline V gene. The CDR3 sequence is CSVRTSGGSYNEQFF. CDR3 coding DNA: TGCAGCGTAAGGACTAGCGGGGGCTCCTACAATGAGCAGTTCTTC.

This clonotype has a handful of counts. The chain carries TRBV5-6 and TRBJ2-3; 10 bases map to TRBD2. The CDR3 consists of 16 residues. The germline CDR1 and CDR2 sequences are SGHDT and YYEEEE. With 2 bases clipped from V and 5 bases from J, the junction kept 8 bases outside the gene matches. The CDR3 nucleotides are TGTGCCAGCAGCTTCCGAGCGGGGGGGCTTGAAGATACGCAGTATTTT. This codes for CASSFRAGGLEDTQYF.

The DNA of the CDR3 is TGTGCCAGCAGCACTTGGACAGCTGGGGCCAACGTCCTGACTTTC. Its translation is CASSTWTAGANVLTF. The chain combines TRBV7-8 with TRBJ2-6; D perhaps matches TRBD1 (6 bases). CDR1 is SGHVS, CDR2 FQNEAQ, per germline. The CDR3 contains 15 residues. V was pared by 5 bases and J by 2 bases, with 10 bases between.

This clonotype was found a few times. The J gene is TRBJ1-5, the V gene TRBV6-2 or TRBV6-3, with D perhaps matching TRBD1 (5 bases). This CDR3 has 12 amino acids. V was pared by 2 bases and J by 6 bases, with 5 bases between. Germline V CDR1 and CDR2: MNHEY, SVGEGT. The CDR3 here is CASSYGAQPQHF. For the CDR3, the DNA is TGTGCCAGCAGTTACGGGGCTCAGCCCCAGCATTTT.

This clonotype was counted only a few times. The genes are TRBV4-1 and TRBJ2-3; either TRBD1 or TRBD2 may fit D (5 bases each). Germline V gives CDR1 MGHRA, CDR2 YSYEKL. V lost 4 bases and J lost 0, with 20 bases in between. The CDR3 sequence is 18 residues long. CDR3 amino acids: CASSRRADPGWSTDTQYF. CDR3 bases: TGCGCCAGCAGCCGGCGGGCGGACCCAGGGTGGAGCACAGATACGCAGTATTTT.

This clonotype was found many times. This sequence joins TRBV20-1 and TRBJ2-2; D is undetermined. This CDR3 region has 12 residues. Germline V CDR1 and CDR2: DFQATT, SNEGSKA (reference sequence). The V gene lost 7 bases and the J gene lost 6 bases, with 12 bases spanning the gap. The CDR3 spells CSVQRNAGELFF. CDR3 DNA sequence: TGCAGTGTACAGAGAAACGCCGGGGAGCTGTTTTTT.

The table lists this clonotype with a few counts. The chain has TRBV6-5 and TRBJ2-5, with TRBD1 as a possible D gene (6 bases). Germline V lookup: CDR1 MNHEY, CDR2 SVGAGI. The CDR3 is 14 amino acids. V was shortened by 3 bases and J by 4 bases, with 12 bases between the two germline ends. This CDR3 is CASSYGQGRETQYF. The DNA of the CDR3 is TGTGCCAGCAGTTATGGGCAGGGGAGAGAGACCCAGTACTTC.

This clonotype has a count of ten or more. The chain uses TRBV5-1 and TRBJ2-5; D perhaps matches TRBD2 (6 bases). In germline, CDR1 is SGHRS, CDR2 YFSETQ. The CDR3 loop spans 14 amino acids. V was cut by 0 bases and J by 3 bases, with 9 bases left in between. The CDR3 protein is CASSLVWGEETQYF. The CDR3 DNA reads as TGCGCCAGCAGCTTGGTTTGGGGGGAAGAGACCCAGTACTTC.

This clonotype was found a few times. The chain carries TRBV7-9 and TRBJ2-3, with D possibly being TRBD1 or TRBD2 (5 bases each). Between the trimmed V and J ends, which lost 3 bases and 4 bases, there was a span of 20 bases. The CDR3 contains 17 residues. Germline V lookup: CDR1 SEHNR, CDR2 FQNEAQ (reference sequence). The CDR3 region is CASSFGTHLTGPDTQYF. The CDR3 DNA is TGTGCCAGCAGCTTTGGGACCCACCTCACTGGCCCAGATACGCAGTATTTT.

This chain links TRBV7-9 with TRBJ1-1, with D tentatively TRBD1 (6 bases). The CDR3 spans 16 residues. V gave up 1 base and J gave up 1 base, with 13 bases separating them. The germline gives CDR1 SEHNR, CDR2 FQNEAQ (reference sequence). CDR3 sequence (DNA): TGTGCCAGCAGCTTAGATGAAATAGGGGGGAACACTGAAGCTTTCTTT. Protein: CASSLDEIGGNTEAFF.

This clonotype came up a few times. This rearrangement joins TRBV29-1 to TRBJ1-2; D not resolved. This CDR3 is built from 11 residues. The ends were cut back, 6 bases at V and 3 bases at J, with 8 bases in the middle. Germline V gives CDR1 SQVTM, CDR2 ANQGSEA. CDR3 in DNA: TGCAGCGTAACGGGGTACTATGGCTACACCTTC. It specifies CSVTGYYGYTF.

This clonotype appeared a few times. J is TRBJ2-5 and V is TRBV28, with TRBD2 matching over 12 bases. Germline V gene sequence: CDR1 MDHEN, CDR2 SYDVKM. The V and J ends lost 1 base and 7 bases, in that order; junction bases with no gene match: 7. The CDR3 runs to 16 residues. CDR3 nucleotides: TGTGCCAGCAGTTTATTGACTAGCGGGGGAAGAGGGACCCAGTACTTC. Translating it yields CASSLLTSGGRGTQYF.

This chain connects TRBV7-3 to TRBJ2-7, with D perhaps TRBD2 (5 bases). Germline V gene data show CDR1 as SGHTA and CDR2 as FQGTGA. This CDR3 is 13 amino acids long. V gave up 5 bases and J gave up 6 bases, with 14 bases separating them. DNA of the CDR3: TGTGCCAGCAGCCAACTCGGGGAATCCGAGCAGTACTTC. Residues: CASSQLGESEQYF. The full variable domain, with the rest looked up from reference TRBV7-3 and TRBJ2-7, is GAGVSQTPSNKVTEKGKYVELRCDPISGHTALYWYRQSLGQGPEFLIYFQGTGAADDSGLPNDRFFAVRPEGSVSTLKIQRTERGDSAVYLCASSQLGESEQYFGPGTRLTVT.

The rearrangement links TRBV5-1 to TRBJ2-5, with TRBD2 identical over 9 bases. The CDR3 has 15 residues. V trimming: 3 bases; J trimming: 5 bases; junction bases outside the gene matches: 8. Germline CDR1 and CDR2: SGHRS and YFSETQ. This CDR3 reads CASSWKGLALETQYF. CDR3 DNA sequence: TGCGCCAGCAGCTGGAAGGGACTAGCTTTGGAGACCCAGTACTTC.

This clonotype turned up a few times. The rearrangement uses TRBV20-1 and TRBJ2-4, with TRBD2 matching 9 bases. Germline lookup yields CDR1 DFQATT and CDR2 SNEGSKA (reference sequence). The CDR3 consists of 15 residues. V was clipped by 5 bases and J by 7 bases; unmatched bases: 12. The CDR3 DNA sequence: TGCAGTGCTCCGGCCACTAGCGGGTCCCACAACATTCAGTACTTC. Its translation: CSAPATSGSHNIQYF.

The rearrangement joins TRBV7-3 to TRBJ2-3, with TRBD2 matching 12 bases. Germline V gene data show CDR1 as SGHTA and CDR2 as FQGTGA. This CDR3 is built from 16 residues. V shed 4 bases, J shed 4 bases, and the junction held 6 bases outside the gene matches. The CDR3 protein is CASSSPSGGAPDTQYF. The CDR3 coding sequence is TGTGCCAGCAGCTCTCCTAGCGGGGGGGCCCCAGATACGCAGTATTTT.

This clonotype is classed as medium-sized. J is TRBJ2-3 and V is TRBV5-1, with D possibly matching TRBD2 (5 bases). In germline, CDR1 is SGHRS, CDR2 YFSETQ. Trimming took 5 bases from V and 2 from J, leaving 9 bases between them. The CDR3 consists of 13 residues. CDR3 residues: CASREGYTDTQYF. The CDR3 nucleotides are TGCGCCAGCAGAGAGGGATACACAGATACGCAGTATTTT. The full variable domain, in which reference TRBV5-1 and TRBJ2-3 provide the parts outside the CDR3, is KAGVTQTPRYLIKTRGQQVTLSCSPISGHRSVSWYQQTPGQGLQFLFEYFSETQRNKGNFPGRFSGRQFSNSRSEMNVSTLELGDSALYLCASREGYTDTQYFGPGTRLTVL.

The chain combines TRBV20-1 with TRBJ1-2; the D is unclear. CDR1 is DFQATT, CDR2 SNEGSKA, per germline (reference sequence). This CDR3 is built from 13 residues. The V end lost 0 bases, the J end lost 4 bases, and 9 bases lay between the germline ends. The CDR3 region is CSARDPSGYGYTF. The CDR3 DNA reads TGCAGTGCTAGAGATCCCAGCGGCTATGGCTACACCTTC.